The clone carrying this T cell receptor beta chain was found a few times. Per the original data handling: Nucleated cell counts were estimated from reference gene primer amplification. Sequencing used immunoSEQ multiplex PCR; TCRdb keeps in-frame clones, though not all of them. The V and J calls and clone size were taken over from that table, and D and trimming were inferred from the DNA. The sample holds about 230,000 clones, roughly four fifths seen once. The data were taken from a study of blood T cell repertoires in COVID-19. Whole-study context: From T cells, B-cell-depleted T cells, or PBMCs came the material, which was cDNA or gDNA.

CDR3 length equals 16 residues. Trimming cost V 1 base and J 4 bases; bases outside gene matches: 9. Germline CDR1 is SGHVS and CDR2 is FQNEAQ. The clonotype originates from a woman in her fifties or sixties with acute or convalescent COVID-19. Specimen: peripheral blood. The chain links TRBV7-8 to TRBJ1-1; 7 positions agree with TRBD1. The CDR3 DNA follows: TGTGCCAGCAGCTTAGGGCCAGGGGGGCTGGGCACTGAAGCTTTCTTT. Translating gives CASSLGPGGLGTEAFF.